A single sample is the source of the 9 T cell receptor beta chains below, sequenced in a study of a mutant IDH1 vaccine in newly diagnosed glioma. Their antigens remain unidentified. Libraries were prepared by immunoSEQ multiplex PCR; TCRdb keeps only in-frame clonotypes and omits some of them. Among about 40,000 clones listed, 90% to 95% were seen once. Time point denoted: week 5, during vaccination. Alongside topical imiquimod, each dose of vaccine comprised 300 ug of mutant IDH1 20-mer peptide. The sample in question was PBMCs, obtained from a glioma patient whose treatment included an IDH1 peptide vaccine. Receptor source: a man in his fifties or sixties with glioma.

The CDR3 spells CASSQDRGGDTEAFF. In DNA form, the CDR3 reads TGCGCCAGCAGCCAAGATAGGGGGGGGGACACTGAAGCTTTCTTT. The V gene is TRBV4-3, the J gene TRBJ1-1, with a possible D match to TRBD1 (6 bases). CDR1 is LGHNA, CDR2 YSLEER, per germline. Trimming took 0 bases from V and 3 from J, leaving 11 bases between them. The CDR3 totals 15 residues.

This clone was detected a few times. This sequence joins TRBV6-5 and TRBJ2-7, with D perhaps TRBD1 (6 bases). CDR1 is MNHEY and CDR2 is SVGAGI in the germline V gene. This CDR3 is built from 12 residues. Trimming cost V 10 bases and J 7 bases, with 17 bases left between them. This CDR3 reads CATSGFQGEQYF. Written as DNA, the CDR3 is TGTGCCACCTCTGGATTCCAGGGGGAGCAGTACTTC.

The chain joins TRBV10-2 to TRBJ1-4, with TRBD1 as a possible D gene (5 bases). Between the trimmed V and J ends, which lost 4 bases and 8 bases, there was a span of 14 bases. Per the germline V gene, CDR1 is WSHSY and CDR2 is SAAADI. The CDR3 runs to 14 residues. The DNA of the CDR3 is TGCGCCAGCAGTGTAGGGGCCCTTGAGGAAAAACTGTTTTTT. Protein: CASSVGALEEKLFF.

The gene calls are TRBV2 and TRBJ1-2; TRBD1 agrees at 8 bases. The length of the CDR3 is 15 residues. The germline V gene encodes CDR1 SNHLY and CDR2 FYNNEI. V was clipped by 5 bases and J by 6 bases; unmatched bases: 11. The CDR3: CASSTRTGREDGYTF. The DNA of the CDR3 is TGTGCCAGCAGTACCCGGACAGGGAGGGAGGATGGCTACACCTTC.

This rearrangement joins TRBV7-3 to TRBJ1-1, with D possibly being TRBD1 (6 bases). This CDR3 region has 13 residues. The V end lost 5 bases, the J end lost 1 base, and 8 bases lay between the germline ends. Germline CDR1 is SGHTA and CDR2 is FQGTGA. The CDR3 nucleotides read TGTGCCAGCAGCCAACAGGGGAACACTGAAGCTTTCTTT. Encoded protein: CASSQQGNTEAFF. Full variable domain (remainder filled in from reference TRBV7-3 and TRBJ1-1): GAGVSQTPSNKVTEKGKYVELRCDPISGHTALYWYRQSLGQGPEFLIYFQGTGAADDSGLPNDRFFAVRPEGSVSTLKIQRTERGDSAVYLCASSQQGNTEAFFGQGTRLTVV.

The gene calls are TRBV27 and TRBJ2-3; 9 bases map to TRBD2. This CDR3 spans 16 amino acids. After removal of 5 bases from V and 5 bases from J, the junction contained 11 bases not matched to a gene. Germline CDR1 MNHEY, CDR2 SMNVEV (reference sequence). The chain's CDR3 is CASSLLAGGPVDTQYF. As DNA, the CDR3 is TGTGCCAGCAGTCTCTTGGCGGGAGGGCCGGTAGATACGCAGTATTTT.

J is TRBJ2-7 and V is TRBV28; TRBD1 matches 8 bases. V lost 6 bases, J lost 0 bases, and 7 bases stayed unmatched. The CDR3 has 15 residues. Germline CDR1 is MDHEN and CDR2 is SYDVKM. As DNA, the CDR3 is TGTGCCAGCAGCCCTCCGGGACAGGACTCCTACGAGCAGTACTTC. This sequence encodes CASSPPGQDSYEQYF. The entire variable domain, with the rest obtained from reference TRBV28 and TRBJ2-7, is as follows: DVKVTQSSRYLVKRTGEKVFLECVQDMDHENMFWYRQDPGLGLRLIYFSYDVKMKEKGDIPEGYSVSREKKERFSLILESASTNQTSMYLCASSPPGQDSYEQYFGPGTRLTVT.

The chain employs TRBV27 and TRBJ1-5; TRBD1 aligns across 8 bases. CDR1 and CDR2 (germline): MNHEY, SMNVEV (reference sequence). V lost 3 bases and J lost 8; bases outside the gene matches: 6. This CDR3 has 14 amino acids. The CDR3, as DNA: TGTGCCAGCAGTTTCGGGACAGGTCTTGAGCCCCAGCATTTT. This translates into CASSFGTGLEPQHF.

The chain is built from TRBV9 and TRBJ1-3; TRBD1 is a possible D gene (5 bases). Trimming removed 6 bases from V and 0 bases from J, with 7 bases in between. The germline gives CDR1 SGDLS, CDR2 YYNGEE. The CDR3 runs to 13 residues. The CDR3 reads CASTGNSGNTIYF. As DNA, the CDR3 is TGTGCCAGCACAGGGAACTCTGGAAACACCATATATTTT.